This T cell receptor (beta chain) was identified in a study of T cells in Graves' hyperthyroidism and ophthalmopathy. Study-level background: The initial diagnosis was the point when peripheral blood was collected, ahead of any treatment.

What was amplified from RNA transcripts were TCR beta CDR3 regions. A set of HTBI primers served as the primers for a first-round RT-PCR of the TCR CDR3. TCRdb redid the calling of the multiplex PCR reads with MiXCR, one entry per CDR3 protein. The sample includes roughly 420,000 distinct CDR3 sequences, roughly 13% seen only once; the top ten take about 4.9%. Graves' hyperthyroidism without ophthalmopathy progression within 18 months was termed stable. Hyperthyroidism was newly diagnosed in patients aged 18 to 65 (duration under 2 months). The CDR3 covers 14 residues. The germline V gene has CDR1 SEHNR and CDR2 FQNEAQ (reference sequence). Between the trimmed V and J ends, which lost 11 bases and 3 bases, there was a span of 20 bases. Study-wide points: Most clonotypes expanded in the thyroid (above 0.001) were also present in blood.

Ten or more counts support this clonotype. Its target is unknown. The sample taken for sequencing was blood. The chain carries TRBV7-9 and TRBJ2-7, with TRBD1 as a possible D gene (5 bases). This clonotype originated in a woman aged 18-29 years with Graves' hyperthyroidism. The CDR3 sequence is CAAGQGIPNYEQYF. The CDR3 DNA follows: TGTGCCGCAGGCCAGGGAATTCCAAACTACGAGCAGTACTTC.